This T cell receptor (beta chain) was recovered during a study of human T cells and chemical hapten exposure. Time point: pre-sensitization, week 0. The treatment here: therapeutic diphenylcyclopropenone sensitization with weekly scalp DPC. The germline gives CDR1 SGHDT, CDR2 YYEEEE. V lost 2 bases, J lost 6 bases, and 3 bases stayed unmatched. The CDR3 runs 15 residues. This clonotype has a count of ten or more. TCRdb reprocessed the RACE reads via MiXCR and lists one record per CDR3 protein. The sample records 300,000 to 400,000 distinct CDR3 sequences, more than 4.5% being singletons. This receptor was identified in a woman in her forties or fifties with alopecia areata. Some clones in this sample may be carry-over from other donors' samples. The chain carries TRBV5-6 and TRBJ2-1, with 12 bases that match TRBD2. This specimen was whole blood, taken in connection with sensitization to the hapten diphenylcyclopropenone (DPC). The CDR3 DNA follows: TGTGCCAGCAGCTTTGGACTAGCGGGGACCAATGAGCAGTTCTTC. The encoded protein is CASSFGLAGTNEQFF. The complete variable domain, with remaining parts taken from reference TRBV5-6 and TRBJ2-1, reads DAGVTQSPTHLIKTRGQQVTLRCSPKSGHDTVSWYQQALGQGPQFIFQYYEEEERQRGNFPDRFSGHQFPNYSSELNVNALLLGDSALYLCASSFGLAGTNEQFFGPGTRLTVL.